What follows are 8 T cell receptor beta chains derived from one specimen sequenced in a study of blood T cell repertoires in COVID-19. Sequencing used immunoSEQ multiplex PCR; TCRdb keeps in-frame clones, though not all of them. The sample carries about 67,000 clones, about 90% recorded once. Sequencing was performed on peripheral blood. The receptors come from a man aged 45-65 years with active COVID-19.

The chain combines TRBV29-1 with TRBJ2-1; 12 bases line up with TRBD2. The CDR3 extends over 16 amino acids. The germline CDR1 and CDR2 sequences are SQVTM and ANQGSEA. The ends lost 0 bases at V and 5 bases at J; junction bases unmatched: 5. The CDR3 DNA is TGCAGCGTTGAAGATACCCGACTAGCGGGAGACAATGAGCAGTTCTTC. Amino acids: CSVEDTRLAGDNEQFF.

The CDR3 DNA follows: TGTGCCAGCAGTCAGACAGGGGGCGCCGGCAATCAGCCCCAGCATTTT. Translation: CASSQTGGAGNQPQHF. The chain employs TRBV27 and TRBJ1-5; 10 bases align to TRBD1. Germline-derived CDR1 and CDR2 are MNHEY and SMNVEV (reference sequence). V lost 5 bases, J lost 2 bases, and 6 bases stayed unmatched. There are 16 residues in the CDR3.

This rearrangement joins TRBV25-1 to TRBJ1-1, with 9 nucleotides matching TRBD1. Looked up from germline, CDR1 is MGHDK and CDR2 is SYGVNS. The CDR3 is 14 amino acids. The junction had 4 bases not matched to a gene; V was cut back by 4 bases and J by 4 bases. CDR3 sequence: CASSADRGFTEAFF. The CDR3 nucleotides read TGTGCCAGCAGTGCCGACAGGGGGTTCACTGAAGCTTTCTTT.

This clone is a singleton in its sample. This rearrangement joins TRBV28 to TRBJ2-7, with TRBD2 matching 9 bases. CDR3 length: 16 amino acids. The V gene's germline CDR1 is MDHEN and CDR2 SYDVKM. With V trimmed by 3 bases and J by 0 bases, 6 bases remained unmatched. In DNA form, the CDR3 reads TGTGCCAGCAGTTTCACACTAGCGGGCCTCTCCTACGAGCAGTACTTC. Translated, it gives CASSFTLAGLSYEQYF.

Only one count was recorded for this clone. This chain uses TRBV3-1 (or the pseudogene TRBV3-2) with TRBJ2-5, with D possibly being TRBD1 (5 bases). The germline gives CDR1 LGHDT, CDR2 YNNKEL (reference sequence). The V gene lost 1 base and the J gene lost 2 bases, with 11 bases spanning the gap. The CDR3 sequence is 15 residues long. This chain's CDR3 is CASSQGSPGQETQYF. CDR3 nucleotide sequence: TGTGCCAGCAGCCAAGGCTCCCCAGGGCAAGAGACCCAGTACTTC.

This clone occurred once. The J gene is TRBJ1-4, the V gene TRBV5-1, with 7 bases identical to TRBD1. Looked up from germline, CDR1 is SGHRS and CDR2 is YFSETQ. V lost 0 bases to trimming and J lost 9 bases; unmatched junction nucleotides: 8. The length of the CDR3 is 15 residues. CDR3 in DNA: TGCGCCAGCAGCTTGGCCCAGGGGGACAGCCAAAAACTGTTTTTT. Amino acids: CASSLAQGDSQKLFF.

The rearrangement links TRBV7-8 to TRBJ2-7; 10 nucleotides agree with TRBD1. The CDR3 extends over 14 amino acids. V dropped 4 bases and J dropped 4; count of bases not matched to a gene: 4. Germline loops: CDR1 SGHVS, CDR2 FQNEAQ. CDR3 sequence (DNA): TGTGCCAGCAGCTGGCGACAGGGGGCGTACGAGCAGTACTTC. This gives the protein CASSWRQGAYEQYF.

The V and J genes are TRBV7-9 and TRBJ2-5, with TRBD1 matching over 9 bases. Germline-derived CDR1 and CDR2 are SEHNR and FQNEAQ (reference sequence). The CDR3 has 16 residues. The J segment lost 5 bases and the V segment lost 2 bases, leaving 9 bases of the junction unmatched. The CDR3: CASSLTGTGSYETQYF. The CDR3 DNA sequence: TGTGCCAGCAGCTTAACCGGGACAGGGAGTTATGAGACCCAGTACTTC.